Listed here is a single T cell receptor beta chain. Antigen: not known. CDR1 and CDR2 from the germline V gene are DFQATT and SNEGSKA (reference sequence). Trimming pared 0 bases from V and 10 bases from J, leaving 19 bases between. The CDR3 is made up of 14 amino acids. The sample, approximately 10 milliliters of peripheral blood, was drawn from each donor. This record belongs to a study of blood T cells in healthy people across ages. Study context: About one barcoded beta molecule per two T cells came from capture by template switching.

Findings and limits, study-wide: Significant beta diversity loss was already apparent by age roughly 44, declining roughly linearly. Both higher diversity and more naive CD4+ cells marked long-lived donors when set against aged donors.

A sample-barcoded 5' primer and a J-beta primer mix were used in a second PCR of roughly 7 to 12 cycles. In TCRdb, the 5' RACE reads were re-called with MiXCR into one record per CDR3 protein. This repertoire shows 650,000 to 800,000 distinct CDR3 sequences, about 50% found once; its top ten account for roughly 14%. This receptor was taken from a woman of 80 years or more in good health. Sequencing used blood. V usage is TRBV20-1 and J usage is TRBJ2-7; no clear D gene. The CDR3: CSARDPAFQSIQYF. DNA for the CDR3: TGCAGTGCTAGAGACCCGGCTTTCCAATCGATCCAGTACTTC.